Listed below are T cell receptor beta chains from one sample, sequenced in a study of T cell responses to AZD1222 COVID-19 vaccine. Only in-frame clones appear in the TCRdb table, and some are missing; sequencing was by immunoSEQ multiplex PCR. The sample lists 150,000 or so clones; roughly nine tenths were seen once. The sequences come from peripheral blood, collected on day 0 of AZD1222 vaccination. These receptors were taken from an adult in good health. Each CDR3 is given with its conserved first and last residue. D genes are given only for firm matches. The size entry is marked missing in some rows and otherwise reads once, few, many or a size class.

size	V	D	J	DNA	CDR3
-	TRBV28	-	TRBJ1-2	TGTGCCAGCAGTCAGATCGACAGGCCCTATGGCTACACCTTC	CASSQIDRPYGYTF
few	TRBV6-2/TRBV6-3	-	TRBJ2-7	TGTGCCAGCAGTGTCCTGACAGGAACCTACGAGCAGTACTTC	CASSVLTGTYEQYF
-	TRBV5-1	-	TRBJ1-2	TGCGCCAGCAGCTTGTTGGGGGAGTATGGCTACACCTTC	CASSLLGEYGYTF
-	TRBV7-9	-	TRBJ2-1	TGTGCCAGCAGCCCCACTGGGAAGGAGAATGAGCAGTTCTTC	CASSPTGKENEQFF
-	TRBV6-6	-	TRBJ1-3	TGTGCCAGCAGTTACAGCAGCTCGGGCGGAAACACCATATATTTT	CASSYSSSGGNTIYF
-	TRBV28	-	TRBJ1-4	TGTGCCAGCAGTTTAGGGGACGAGACTAATGAAAAACTGTTTTTT	CASSLGDETNEKLFF
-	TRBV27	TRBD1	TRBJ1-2	TGTGCCAGCAGCGCCGGGACAGGGTTCGTTGGCTACACCTTC	CASSAGTGFVGYTF
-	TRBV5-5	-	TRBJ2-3	TGTGCCAGCAGCTTGCTAGGTCCGGGAGATACGCAGTATTTT	CASSLLGPGDTQYF
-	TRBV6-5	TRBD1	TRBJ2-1	TGTGCCAGCAGTTCGGGACAGGGCCTATACAATGAGCAGTTCTTC	CASSSGQGLYNEQFF
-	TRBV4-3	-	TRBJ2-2	TGCGCCAGCAGCCCCAACCCAGACTCGGTGGCCGGGGAGCTGTTTTTT	CASSPNPDSVAGELFF
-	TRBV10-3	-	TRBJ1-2	TGTGCCATCAGTGAGTATGCGGACAGTAACTATGGCTACACCTTC	CAISEYADSNYGYTF
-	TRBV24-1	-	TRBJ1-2	TGTGCCACCAGTCTTGCGGGGCAGGGGCATGGCTACACCTTC	CATSLAGQGHGYTF
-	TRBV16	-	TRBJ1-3	TGTGCCAGCAGCCAATCCAGTGTCTCTGGAAACACCATATATTTT	CASSQSSVSGNTIYF
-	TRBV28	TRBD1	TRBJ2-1	TGTGCCAGCAGTCCTAACACAGGGGGATCAATCGCGCAGTTCTTC	CASSPNTGGSIAQFF